One sample yielded the 10 T cell receptor beta chains listed below, sequenced in a study of neurological immune-mediated disorders. TCRdb re-called the 5' RACE reads through MiXCR, storing one row per CDR3 protein. The sample lists fewer than 80,000 distinct CDR3 sequences, roughly 5.5% occurring once. Specimen: PBMCs. All receptors come from a woman in her thirties with multiple sclerosis.

In its sample, this clonotype was seen many times. The rearrangement uses TRBV20-1 and TRBJ2-1, with TRBD1 as a possible D gene (5 bases). The CDR3 is 14 amino acids. V lost 6 bases to trimming and J lost 1 base, with 13 bases between them. Germline CDR1 reads DFQATT; CDR2 reads SNEGSKA (reference sequence). This chain's CDR3 is CSAWTTRSYNEQFF. Here the CDR3 DNA reads TGCAGTGCGTGGACAACACGGTCCTACAATGAGCAGTTCTTC.

This clonotype has a count of ten or more. The J gene is TRBJ1-5, the V gene TRBV5-1, with D maybe TRBD1 (5 bases). This CDR3 comprises 15 residues. Germline V gives CDR1 SGHRS, CDR2 YFSETQ. The V end lost 2 bases, the J end lost 3 bases, and 12 bases lay between the germline ends. The CDR3 loop is CASSFDGAINQPQHF. The CDR3 nucleotides are TGCGCCAGCAGCTTCGATGGGGCAATCAATCAGCCCCAGCATTTT. The complete variable domain, with remaining parts taken from reference TRBV5-1 and TRBJ1-5, reads KAGVTQTPRYLIKTRGQQVTLSCSPISGHRSVSWYQQTPGQGLQFLFEYFSETQRNKGNFPGRFSGRQFSNSRSEMNVSTLELGDSALYLCASSFDGAINQPQHFGDGTRLSIL.

This clonotype was seen a handful of times. The rearrangement links TRBV5-1 to TRBJ2-7, with a weak D call TRBD1 (5 bases). This CDR3 is built from 15 residues. V was shortened by 0 bases and J by 2 bases, with 12 bases between the two germline ends. Germline V gene sequence: CDR1 SGHRS, CDR2 YFSETQ. The CDR3 DNA follows: TGCGCCAGCAGCTTGGACAGGTCGCCAACCTACGAGCAGTACTTC. This encodes CASSLDRSPTYEQYF.

Note on this clonotype: A much larger clone sits a single nucleotide away, making a read error possible. The V and J genes are TRBV5-1 and TRBJ1-4; D gene ambiguous. This CDR3 has 13 residues. Germline values: CDR1 SGHRS, CDR2 YFSETQ. Trimming pared 4 bases from V and 5 bases from J, leaving 9 bases between. The CDR3 region has the DNA TGCGCCAGCAGCGTGGACGGAAATGAAAAACTGTTTTTT. This sequence encodes CASSVDGNEKLFF.

The chain joins TRBV12-3 or TRBV12-4 to TRBJ2-7, with 7 bases fitting TRBD1. With V trimmed by 4 bases and J by 0 bases, 6 bases remained unmatched. The CDR3 is 15 residues long. The CDR3 nucleotides read TGTGCCAGCAGTTACGGGACAGCCAGCTCCTACGAGCAGTACTTC. Translation: CASSYGTASSYEQYF.

This clonotype was seen repeatedly, ten times or more. The chain employs TRBV29-1 and TRBJ2-3, with D uncertain. The CDR3 is 14 residues long. Germline assignment: CDR1 SQVTM and CDR2 ANQGSEA. V lost 5 bases and J 5 bases, leaving 17 bases between the germline ends. Written as DNA, the CDR3 is TGCAGCGTTACTGTGGGGATCTGGGGAGATACGCAGTATTTT. Translating it yields CSVTVGIWGDTQYF.

This clonotype was seen many times. This sequence joins TRBV20-1 and TRBJ1-3; D unresolved. Germline CDR1 reads DFQATT; CDR2 reads SNEGSKA (reference sequence). The CDR3 is 16 amino acids. Trimming removed 6 bases from V and 3 bases from J, with 21 bases in between. The CDR3 coding sequence is TGCAGTGCCAGTGGCGGTCGGGCCCGATGTGGAAACACCATATATTTT. Protein: CSASGGRARCGNTIYF.

This clonotype appeared many times. This sequence joins TRBV5-1 and TRBJ2-7; 10 bases are shared with TRBD1. V lost 0 bases, J lost 3 bases, and 0 bases stayed unmatched. The CDR3 is made up of 14 amino acids. Germline-derived CDR1 and CDR2 are SGHRS and YFSETQ. The CDR3 DNA reads as TGCGCCAGCAGCTTGGGGACAGGGGGCTACGAGCAGTACTTC. Translation gives CASSLGTGGYEQYF.

The gene calls are TRBV28 and TRBJ2-7; D is perhaps TRBD2 (6 bases). This CDR3 is 13 amino acids long. Between the trimmed V and J ends, which lost 9 bases and 4 bases, there was a span of 16 bases. The V gene's germline CDR1 is MDHEN and CDR2 SYDVKM. The CDR3 reads CASGGTPLYEQYF. CDR3 sequence (DNA): TGTGCCAGTGGGGGGACCCCCCTGTACGAGCAGTACTTC.

This clonotype was seen many times. The CDR3 sequence is CASSLEDIGELFF. CDR3 DNA sequence: TGCGCCAGCAGCTTGGAGGATATCGGGGAGCTGTTTTTT. The chain combines TRBV5-1 with TRBJ2-2; D gene uncertain. In germline, CDR1 is SGHRS, CDR2 YFSETQ. This CDR3 has 13 residues. Trimming stripped 0 bases from V and 7 bases from J, with 7 bases between.